The present entry profiles one T cell receptor (beta chain) with its context. This sample was included in a study of blood T cell repertoires in COVID-19. Study-wide background: Samples of COVID-19 (acute and convalescent) were obtained from the United States, Italy and Spain. Sample material is recorded as cDNA or gDNA derived from T cells, B-cell-depleted T cells, or PBMCs.

The data were produced by immunoSEQ multiplex PCR, yet TCRdb's version contains in-frame clones alone and is incomplete. The sample lists 95,000 to 150,000 clones; just under 80% were seen once. This CDR3 has 14 residues. Germline V gene data show CDR1 as SNHLY and CDR2 as FYNNEI. V gave up 9 bases and J gave up 4 bases, with 16 bases separating them. The TCR sequence derives from a man between 60 and 75 years old with active or convalescent COVID-19. Sequencing was done on a sample of peripheral blood. The chain couples TRBV2 to TRBJ2-1; D not certain. As DNA, the CDR3 is TGTGCCAGTTCCAACTCGATAAATTACAATGAGCAGTTCTTC. Translation: CASSNSINYNEQFF. The whole variable domain, remainder taken from reference TRBV2 and TRBJ2-1, is EPEVTQTPSHQVTQMGQEVILRCVPISNHLYFYWYRQILGQKVEFLVSFYNNEISEKSEIFDDQFSVERPDGSNFTLKIRSTKLEDSAMYFCASSNSINYNEQFFGPGTRLTVL.